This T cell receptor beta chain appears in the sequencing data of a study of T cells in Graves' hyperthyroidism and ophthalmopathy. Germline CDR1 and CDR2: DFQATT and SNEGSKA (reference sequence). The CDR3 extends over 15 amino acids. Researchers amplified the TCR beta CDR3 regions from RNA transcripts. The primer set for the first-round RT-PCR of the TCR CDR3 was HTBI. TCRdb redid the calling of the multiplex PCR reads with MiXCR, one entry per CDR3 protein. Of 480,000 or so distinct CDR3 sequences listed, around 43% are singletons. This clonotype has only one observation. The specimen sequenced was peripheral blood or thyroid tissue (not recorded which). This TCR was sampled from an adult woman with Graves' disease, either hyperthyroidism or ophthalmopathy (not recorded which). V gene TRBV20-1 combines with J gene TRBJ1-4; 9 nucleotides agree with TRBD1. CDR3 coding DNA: TGCAGAGCTCGGACAGGGGCTGCAACTAATGAAAAACTGTTTTTT. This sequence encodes CRARTGAATNEKLFF.